The following is a TCR beta chain sequence with its context. The target antigen is unknown. The CDR3 is made up of 12 amino acids. Germline V gives CDR1 LGHNT, CDR2 FRNRAP. J gave up 14 bases and V 1 base, and 3 bases lay outside the gene matches. The sample is drawn from a study of identical twins. Findings and limits, study-wide: Twins shared out-of-frame alpha sequences with excess low generation probability.

TCRdb reprocessed the 5' RACE reads with MiXCR, giving one entry per CDR3 protein. The sample lists around 960,000 distinct CDR3 sequences, 10% to 15% seen once, with around 1.6% in the top ten. This same sample was also part of a study on yellow fever vaccine responses in identical twins.

The origin of this receptor is a woman between 18 and 30 years old in good health. The V and J genes are TRBV12-5 and TRBJ2-1; 9 bases map to TRBD1. Source material: PBMCs. CDR3 nucleotide sequence: TGTGCTAGTGGTTTGGCCGGACAGGGGAAGTTCTTC. Translated, it gives CASGLAGQGKFF.